Below, 7 T cell receptor beta chains from the same sample are listed, as sequenced in a study of T cell responses to AZD1222 COVID-19 vaccine. Clones were read by immunoSEQ multiplex PCR, and TCRdb kept only the in-frame ones, dropping some. The sample holds about 130,000 clones, 88% seen once. The specimen was peripheral blood, collected on day 0 of AZD1222 vaccination. The receptors were sampled from an adult in good health.

The J gene is TRBJ1-5, the V gene TRBV6-5; no reliable D call. Germline V CDR1 and CDR2: MNHEY, SVGAGI. This CDR3 is built from 14 residues. V was pared by 4 bases and J by 2 bases, with 9 bases between. The CDR3 sequence is CASSSRLGNQPQHF. As DNA, the CDR3 is TGTGCCAGCAGTTCCCGTTTGGGCAATCAGCCCCAGCATTTT.

The chain couples TRBV19 to TRBJ1-3; D gene unclear. Germline CDR1 LNHDA, CDR2 SQIVND (reference sequence). Trimming left V 3 bases short and J 0 bases short, with 6 bases between. This CDR3 is 14 amino acids long. CDR3: CASSMADSGNTIYF. In DNA, the CDR3 is TGTGCCAGTAGTATGGCAGACTCTGGAAACACCATATATTTT.

This clone occurred a few times. This chain joins TRBV9 and TRBJ1-3, with D maybe TRBD1 (5 bases). Trimming cost V 2 bases and J 0 bases, with 12 bases left between them. Looked up from germline, CDR1 is SGDLS and CDR2 is YYNGEE. This CDR3 spans 16 amino acids. The CDR3: CASSVQGTSSGNTIYF. DNA for the CDR3: TGTGCCAGCAGCGTGCAGGGTACTAGCTCTGGAAACACCATATATTTT.

This clone was seen only a few times. V gene TRBV6-6 combines with J gene TRBJ2-5; D remains unclear. The length of the CDR3 is 14 residues. CDR1 and CDR2 (germline): MNHNY, SVGAGI (reference sequence). Trimming removed 5 bases at V and 4 bases at J, with 14 bases between. The DNA of the CDR3 is TGTGCCAGCAGTAGTCATCGGGTTTTAGAGACCCAGTACTTC. Amino acid sequence: CASSSHRVLETQYF.

The V and J genes are TRBV4-2 and TRBJ2-1; 9 nucleotides align to TRBD2. The CDR3 has 15 residues. V shed 4 bases, J shed 8 bases, and the junction held 9 bases outside the gene matches. The V gene's germline CDR1 is LGHNA and CDR2 YNFKEQ. The CDR3 loop reads CASSLAGVREDEQFF. For the CDR3, the DNA is TGTGCCAGCAGCCTAGCGGGAGTTCGTGAGGATGAGCAGTTCTTC.

J is TRBJ2-6 and V is TRBV11-1, with a weak D call TRBD1 (6 bases). The V gene's germline CDR1 is SGHAT and CDR2 FQDESV (reference sequence). Trimming removed 7 bases from V and 4 bases from J, with 17 bases in between. This CDR3 region has 16 residues. The CDR3 nucleotides read TGTGCCAGCACGACAGGTCCGACGTCGGGGGCCAACGTCCTGACTTTC. Translated: CASTTGPTSGANVLTF. Variable domain in full (rest from reference TRBV11-1 and TRBJ2-6): EAEVAQSPRYKITEKSQAVAFWCDPISGHATLYWYRQILGQGPELLVQFQDESVVDDSQLPKDRFSAERLKGVDSTLKIQPAELGDSAMYLCASTTGPTSGANVLTFGAGSRLTVL.

Only one count was recorded for this clone. The rearrangement joins TRBV7-9 to TRBJ2-5; either TRBD1 or TRBD2 may fit D (5 bases each). Trimming took off 4 bases at V and 0 bases at J, with 9 bases between the two ends. This CDR3 spans 14 amino acids. Germline V gives CDR1 SEHNR, CDR2 FQNEAQ (reference sequence). The CDR3 DNA reads TGTGCCAGCAGCTCGGGACGGTACCAAGAGACCCAGTACTTC. Its protein is CASSSGRYQETQYF.